Presented here are 31 T cell receptor beta chains from one specimen sequenced in a study of shared clonotypes between healthy human individuals. Data came from immunoSEQ multiplex PCR; TCRdb stores just in-frame clones and leaves some out. In the table there are over a million clones, roughly 97% of which are singletons. The specimen sequenced was naive CD4+ T cells sorted from blood. Documented subset: CD45RA+ positively selected. Every receptor here comes from a man younger than 40 in good health.

The chain carries TRBV30 and TRBJ2-5; D is possibly TRBD1 (6 bases). The CDR3 is 13 amino acids. V was trimmed by 1 base and J by 5 bases, leaving 11 bases between them. Per the germline V gene, CDR1 is GTSNPN and CDR2 is SVGIG (reference sequence). CDR3 nucleotides: TGTGCCTGGAGTGGGACAGTTAGGGAGACCCAGTACTTC. Protein sequence: CAWSGTVRETQYF.

The gene calls are TRBV4-1 and TRBJ1-1; a weak D match, TRBD1 (6 bases). The germline V gene encodes CDR1 MGHRA and CDR2 YSYEKL. This CDR3 region has 15 residues. The V end was cut by 0 bases, the J end by 1 base, with 9 bases between. CDR3 DNA: TGCGCCAGCAGCCAAGAGGGGGGCAGGAACACTGAAGCTTTCTTT. It is translated as CASSQEGGRNTEAFF.

Details on this clone: Within the sample, other DNA sequences also encode this same CDR3. V gene TRBV27 combines with J gene TRBJ1-1; 8 nucleotides agree with TRBD1. J was trimmed by 1 base and V by 5 bases; bases with no gene match: 3. The CDR3 totals 14 residues. CDR1 and CDR2 from the germline V gene are MNHEY and SMNVEV (reference sequence). The CDR3 is CASSPGQGNTEAFF. The CDR3 DNA follows: TGTGCCAGCAGTCCCGGACAGGGGAACACTGAAGCTTTCTTT.

CDR3 in amino acids: CASSTRAGSQPQHF. In DNA form, the CDR3 reads TGTGCCAGTAGTACTCGGGCAGGGAGTCAGCCCCAGCATTTT. This chain connects TRBV19 to TRBJ1-5; the D gene is possibly TRBD1 (5 bases). The CDR3 consists of 14 residues. Trimming pared 4 bases from V and 6 bases from J, leaving 13 bases between. Germline loops: CDR1 LNHDA, CDR2 SQIVND (reference sequence).

V is TRBV7-2 and J is TRBJ2-1; D is ambiguous. This CDR3 is built from 14 residues. In germline, CDR1 is SGHTA, CDR2 FQGNSA. V was trimmed by 1 base and J by 6 bases, leaving 10 bases between them. CDR3 DNA: TGTGCCAGCAGCTTAGTCAACCCTAGCAATGAGCAGTTCTTC. It encodes CASSLVNPSNEQFF.

This chain links TRBV7-8 with TRBJ2-2; D is possibly TRBD1 (6 bases). CDR3 length: 21 amino acids. Trimming pared 2 bases from V and 6 bases from J, leaving 31 bases between. The germline CDR1 and CDR2 sequences are SGHVS and FQNEAQ. CDR3 residues: CASSLRRISARRDINAGELFF. CDR3 nucleotide sequence: TGTGCCAGCAGCTTACGTCGGATCTCGGCCCGCCGGGACATAAATGCCGGGGAGCTGTTTTTT.

J is TRBJ2-2 and V is TRBV6-6; the D is unclear. V lost 6 bases, J lost 2 bases, and 4 bases lay in between. CDR1 MNHNY and CDR2 SVGAGI come from the germline V gene (reference sequence). The CDR3 totals 12 residues. CDR3 nucleotide sequence: TGTGCCAGCAGGGGTAACACCGGGGAGCTGTTTTTT. Translated, it gives CASRGNTGELFF.

As DNA, the CDR3 is TGTGCCAGCCAGGACGGGAACCAAGAGACCCAGTACTTC. Translated: CASQDGNQETQYF. This chain links TRBV28 with TRBJ2-5; D is perhaps TRBD2 (5 bases). The germline V gene has CDR1 MDHEN and CDR2 SYDVKM. This CDR3 spans 13 amino acids. Trimming took off 8 bases at V and 0 bases at J, with 10 bases between the two ends.

The V and J genes are TRBV5-8 and TRBJ2-2, with 7 bases aligning to TRBD1. Germline CDR1 reads SGHTS; CDR2 reads YDEGEE. After removal of 4 bases from V and 2 bases from J, the junction contained 11 bases not matched to a gene. This CDR3 is 17 amino acids long. The CDR3 coding sequence is TGTGCCAGCAGCCCTCATGCCGGGACAGCTAACACCGGGGAGCTGTTTTTT. Protein sequence: CASSPHAGTANTGELFF.

The rearrangement links TRBV6-5 to TRBJ2-7, with TRBD2 matching over 8 bases. In germline, CDR1 is MNHEY, CDR2 SVGAGI. The junction had 1 base not matched to a gene; V was cut back by 4 bases and J by 2 bases. This CDR3 is built from 13 residues. The CDR3 here is CASSFSGTYEQYF. DNA for the CDR3: TGTGCCAGCAGTTTTAGCGGGACCTACGAGCAGTACTTC.

This rearrangement joins TRBV2 to TRBJ2-6; 8 bases are a match to TRBD1. Germline loops: CDR1 SNHLY, CDR2 FYNNEI. With 6 bases clipped from V and 2 bases from J, the junction kept 0 bases outside the gene matches. The CDR3 contains 14 residues. In DNA, the CDR3 is TGTGCCAGCAGGGGACAGGCTGGGGCCAACGTCCTGACTTTC. Translating gives CASRGQAGANVLTF.

V and J are TRBV7-6 and TRBJ2-2; D not certain. This CDR3 is 16 amino acids long. Trimming cost V 1 base and J 4 bases, with 13 bases left between them. Germline V lookup: CDR1 SGHVS, CDR2 FNYEAQ. CDR3 amino acids: CASSLGAGLTTGELFF. As DNA, the CDR3 is TGTGCCAGCAGCTTAGGAGCCGGTCTTACCACCGGGGAGCTGTTTTTT.

This clone was found once. The chain joins TRBV18 to TRBJ2-2; TRBD1 is a possible D gene (6 bases). The V gene's germline CDR1 is KGHSH and CDR2 LQKENI. The CDR3 sequence is 14 residues long. Deletions cut 3 bases from V and 6 bases from J, with 11 bases between. CDR3 sequence: CASSPHPGAGELFF. CDR3 nucleotides: TGTGCCAGCTCACCCCACCCAGGGGCCGGGGAGCTGTTTTTT.

The chain recombines TRBV9 with TRBJ2-3; tentatively, D is TRBD2 (5 bases). The CDR3 contains 16 residues. Germline lookup yields CDR1 SGDLS and CDR2 YYNGEE. Trimming shortened V by 6 bases and J by 1 base, and 18 bases separated the two germline ends. CDR3 nucleotide sequence: TGTGCCAGCACCGCGGGTGGGTCAAAGGGCACAGATACGCAGTATTTT. This encodes CASTAGGSKGTDTQYF.

This chain links TRBV18 with TRBJ2-5; 9 bases align to TRBD1. The CDR3 length is 12 residues. Germline loops: CDR1 KGHSH, CDR2 LQKENI. Losses at the gene ends were 6 bases for V and 5 bases for J; bases not matched to a gene: 1. The chain's CDR3 is CASSDRGETQYF. For the CDR3, the DNA is TGTGCCAGCTCGGACAGGGGTGAGACCCAGTACTTC. The variable domain in full, completed from reference TRBV18 and TRBJ2-5, reads NAGVMQNPRHLVRRRGQEARLRCSPMKGHSHVYWYRQLPEEGLKFMVYLQKENIIDESGMPKERFSAEFPKEGPSILRIQQVVRGDSAAYFCASSDRGETQYFGPGTRLLVL.

The chain couples TRBV5-1 to TRBJ2-1; tentatively, D is TRBD2 (6 bases). There are 15 residues in the CDR3. With 1 base removed from V and 1 base from J, the gap between germline ends came to 9 bases. Germline CDR1 is SGHRS and CDR2 is YFSETQ. CDR3 bases: TGCGCCAGCAGCTTGTCGGGGAGGTCCTACAATGAGCAGTTCTTC. Translated, it gives CASSLSGRSYNEQFF.

A word on this clone: This specimen includes other DNA sequences encoding the same CDR3. The chain uses TRBV7-9 and TRBJ1-5, with 9 bases identical to TRBD1. Germline values: CDR1 SEHNR, CDR2 FQNEAQ (reference sequence). The CDR3 is 15 residues long. The ends lost 5 bases at V and 3 bases at J; junction bases unmatched: 5. The CDR3 region is CASSATGGPNQPQHF. The DNA of the CDR3 is TGTGCCAGCAGCGCGACAGGGGGGCCCAATCAGCCCCAGCATTTT. Looking up the rest from reference TRBV7-9 and TRBJ1-5 gives the full variable domain: DTGVSQNPRHKITKRGQNVTFRCDPISEHNRLYWYRQTLGQGPEFLTYFQNEAQLEKSRLLSDRFSAERPKGSFSTLEIQRTEQGDSAMYLCASSATGGPNQPQHFGDGTRLSIL.

The rearrangement links TRBV7-6 to TRBJ2-3, with TRBD2 matching 12 bases. V shed 4 bases and J 0 bases; nucleotides not matched to a gene: 5. Germline V lookup: CDR1 SGHVS, CDR2 FNYEAQ. CDR3 length equals 17 residues. This CDR3 is CASSSGLAGLSTDTQYF. The CDR3 region has the DNA TGTGCCAGCAGCTCCGGACTAGCGGGACTAAGCACAGATACGCAGTATTTT.

The CDR3 is CASSGVSGGYNEQFF. The CDR3 DNA sequence: TGTGCCAGCAGTGGGGTTAGCGGAGGTTACAATGAGCAGTTCTTC. The V call is TRBV2, the J call TRBJ2-1; a possible D gene is TRBD2 (6 bases). The CDR3 extends over 15 amino acids. V gave up 4 bases and J gave up 4 bases, with 14 bases separating them. Per germline, CDR1 SNHLY and CDR2 FYNNEI. The full variable domain, rest sourced from reference TRBV2 and TRBJ2-1, is EPEVTQTPSHQVTQMGQEVILRCVPISNHLYFYWYRQILGQKVEFLVSFYNNEISEKSEIFDDQFSVERPDGSNFTLKIRSTKLEDSAMYFCASSGVSGGYNEQFFGPGTRLTVL.

This chain uses TRBV7-8 with TRBJ2-1; D remains unclear. The CDR3 runs 10 residues. The germline gives CDR1 SGHVS, CDR2 FQNEAQ. V was clipped by 5 bases and J by 9 bases, with 5 bases between them. DNA for the CDR3: TGTGCCAGCAGCCCAAGTGAGCAGTTCTTC. It codes for CASSPSEQFF.

This chain links TRBV28 with TRBJ2-7; 7 nucleotides line up with TRBD2. CDR3 length: 11 amino acids. CDR1 and CDR2 (germline): MDHEN, SYDVKM. The V segment lost 8 bases and the J segment 9 bases; nucleotides outside the gene matches: 7. The CDR3 loop is CASHQRGRQYF. CDR3 sequence (DNA): TGTGCCAGCCATCAGCGGGGACGGCAGTACTTC.

This sequence joins TRBV5-1 and TRBJ2-1; 9 bases match TRBD2. Germline CDR1 and CDR2: SGHRS and YFSETQ. After removal of 4 bases from V and 6 bases from J, the junction contained 8 bases not matched to a gene. The CDR3 is made up of 15 amino acids. The CDR3 DNA sequence: TGCGCCAGCAGCCCGGGGGGCGGGAGGGCCAATGAGCAGTTCTTC. This sequence encodes CASSPGGGRANEQFF.

V gene TRBV7-6 combines with J gene TRBJ2-3; 7 nucleotides line up with TRBD2. Germline assignment: CDR1 SGHVS and CDR2 FNYEAQ. Germline trimming cut 5 bases from V and 3 bases from J; bases unmatched to any gene: 11. The CDR3 consists of 16 residues. The CDR3 DNA follows: TGTGCCAGCAGCCTTCGGGTTAGCGGGCATACAGATACGCAGTATTTT. This sequence encodes CASSLRVSGHTDTQYF.

A note on this clone: Other DNA sequences in the same sample also yield this CDR3. This chain links TRBV7-2 with TRBJ1-5; the match to TRBD1 covers 9 bases. The germline V gene encodes CDR1 SGHTA and CDR2 FQGNSA. The CDR3 is 14 residues long. The V gene end was trimmed by 5 bases and the J gene end by 5 bases; junction bases not matched to a gene: 4. The CDR3 sequence is CASSPRQGDQPQHF. CDR3 coding DNA: TGTGCCAGCAGCCCAAGACAGGGGGATCAGCCCCAGCATTTT.

Regarding this clone: The sample contains more than one DNA sequence encoding this CDR3. The CDR3 spells CASSLGQGYEQYF. The DNA of the CDR3 is TGTGCCAGCTCACTGGGACAGGGCTACGAGCAGTACTTC. The chain employs TRBV18 and TRBJ2-7; 9 bases match TRBD1. With 4 bases clipped from V and 3 bases from J, the junction kept 1 base outside the gene matches. CDR3 size: 13 residues. Germline V gene sequence: CDR1 KGHSH, CDR2 LQKENI.

This clone was seen only a few times. DNA of the CDR3: TGTGCCAGCAGGGTCGGCCCGGGGAGTGAAAAACTGTTTTTT. This encodes CASRVGPGSEKLFF. The gene calls are TRBV2 and TRBJ1-4; D is unresolved. CDR1 is SNHLY, CDR2 FYNNEI, per germline. The V end lost 6 bases, the J end lost 7 bases, and 15 bases lay between the germline ends. The CDR3 is 14 residues long.

V and J are TRBV6-5 and TRBJ2-1; perhaps TRBD1 as D (5 bases). V was trimmed by 6 bases and J by 9 bases, leaving 6 bases between them. CDR3 size: 10 residues. Germline V gene lookup returns CDR1 MNHEY and CDR2 SVGAGI. DNA of the CDR3: TGTGCCAGCAGAGGGGTTGAGCAGTTCTTC. Its translation is CASRGVEQFF.

The chain carries TRBV19 and TRBJ2-1, with 11 bases matching TRBD2. Trimming at V came to 3 bases and at J to 2 bases, leaving 3 bases not matched to a gene. The CDR3 is made up of 16 amino acids. From germline, CDR1 is LNHDA and CDR2 SQIVND (reference sequence). In DNA form, the CDR3 reads TGTGCCAGTAGTATGACTAGCGGGAAAACCTACAATGAGCAGTTCTTC. The encoded protein is CASSMTSGKTYNEQFF.

The rearrangement joins TRBV10-3 to TRBJ2-7; D may match TRBD1 or TRBD2 (6 bases each). CDR3 length: 13 amino acids. Germline lookup yields CDR1 ENHRY and CDR2 SYGVKD. Trimming left V 6 bases short and J 2 bases short, with 11 bases between. This chain's CDR3 is CAIRRGEPYEQYF. The DNA of the CDR3 is TGTGCCATCAGAAGGGGGGAACCCTACGAGCAGTACTTC.

This chain connects TRBV2 to TRBJ1-5; D unclear. The germline V gene encodes CDR1 SNHLY and CDR2 FYNNEI. V was shortened by 5 bases and J by 6 bases, with 8 bases between the two germline ends. The CDR3 is 12 amino acids. The CDR3 loop reads CASSRGGQPQHF. The CDR3 region has the DNA TGTGCCAGCAGTCGCGGCGGTCAGCCCCAGCATTTT. Full variable domain (remainder filled in from reference TRBV2 and TRBJ1-5): EPEVTQTPSHQVTQMGQEVILRCVPISNHLYFYWYRQILGQKVEFLVSFYNNEISEKSEIFDDQFSVERPDGSNFTLKIRSTKLEDSAMYFCASSRGGQPQHFGDGTRLSIL.

This chain joins TRBV5-4 and TRBJ2-1, with D hard to call. The V gene's germline CDR1 is SGHNT and CDR2 YYREEE (reference sequence). The CDR3 length is 13 residues. V was trimmed by 6 bases and J by 7 bases, leaving 14 bases between them. Here the CDR3 DNA reads TGTGCCAGCACCAAACCTGGGTGGAATGAGCAGTTCTTC. Translating it yields CASTKPGWNEQFF.